Each of the 26 T cell receptor beta chains below was sequenced from the same sample in a study of cytomegalovirus exposure and HLA in healthy donors. PCR used 60 Vbeta primers and 13 Jbeta primers. The table came from immunoSEQ multiplex PCR; TCRdb's copy has only in-frame clones and leaves some out. The sample has about 78,000 clones, around 80% seen once. Input material: PBMCs. The source is a male donor in good health and CMV-seronegative.

This rearrangement joins TRBV18 to TRBJ1-1; D uncertain. Germline values: CDR1 KGHSH, CDR2 LQKENI. The V end lost 5 bases, the J end lost 4 bases, and 11 bases lay between the germline ends. The length of the CDR3 is 13 residues. The CDR3 sequence: CASSLSEGTEAFF. CDR3 nucleotides: TGTGCCAGCTCATTATCGGAGGGCACTGAAGCTTTCTTT.

V gene TRBV6-4 combines with J gene TRBJ2-2, with 7 bases matching TRBD1. The CDR3 length is 17 residues. Trimming at V came to 6 bases and at J to 0 bases, leaving 10 bases not matched to a gene. In germline, CDR1 is MRHNA, CDR2 SNTAGT. The CDR3 region has the DNA TGTGCCAGCAGAAACAGGGGCTTGGGGTCGAACACCGGGGAGCTGTTTTTT. The encoded protein is CASRNRGLGSNTGELFF.

The chain couples TRBV15 to TRBJ2-6, with D tentatively TRBD2 (6 bases). Germline V gene lookup returns CDR1 LNHNV and CDR2 YYDKDF (reference sequence). V was trimmed by 7 bases and J by 0 bases, leaving 10 bases between them. This CDR3 has 15 residues. The CDR3 nucleotides are TGTGCCACCACAAGCGGGTCCTCTGGGGCCAACGTCCTGACTTTC. Its protein is CATTSGSSGANVLTF. The variable domain in full, with the rest retrieved from reference TRBV15 and TRBJ2-6, is DAMVIQNPRYQVTQFGKPVTLSCSQTLNHNVMYWYQQKSSQAPKLLFHYYDKDFNNEADTPDNFQSRRPNTSFCFLDIRSPGLGDTAMYLCATTSGSSGANVLTFGAGSRLTVL.

The gene calls are TRBV4-3 and TRBJ2-1, with a possible D match to TRBD2 (5 bases). Germline CDR1 is LGHNA and CDR2 is YSLEER. The CDR3 sequence is 13 residues long. V gave up 4 bases and J gave up 9 bases, with 13 bases separating them. The DNA of the CDR3 is TGCGCCAGCAGCCCCATGATGGGGAGTGAGCAGTTCTTC. Protein: CASSPMMGSEQFF.

V is TRBV5-4 and J is TRBJ2-3, with 7 positions matching TRBD1. The CDR3 sequence is 14 residues long. Germline-derived CDR1 and CDR2 are SGHNT and YYREEE (reference sequence). Germline trimming cut 4 bases from V and 1 base from J; bases unmatched to any gene: 3. DNA for the CDR3: TGTGCCAGCAGCAAGGGACAGCGCACAGATACGCAGTATTTT. Translating gives CASSKGQRTDTQYF.

The table lists this clone with a count of one. The chain links TRBV27 to TRBJ2-7, with 14 bases fitting TRBD2. This CDR3 region has 15 residues. V was clipped by 1 base and J by 7 bases; unmatched bases: 3. CDR1 and CDR2 (germline): MNHEY, SMNVEV (reference sequence). For the CDR3, the DNA is TGTGCCAGCAGTTTATACGGGACTAGCGGGAGTGAGCAGTACTTC. Its translation is CASSLYGTSGSEQYF.

The gene calls are TRBV11-2 and TRBJ1-3; the match to TRBD1 covers 10 bases. CDR1 and CDR2 (germline): SGHAT, FQNNGV. With V trimmed by 5 bases and J by 1 base, 5 bases remained unmatched. CDR3 size: 16 residues. The CDR3 nucleotides read TGTGCCAGCAGCCGGGGGACAGGGGATTCTGGAAACACCATATATTTT. Its protein product is CASSRGTGDSGNTIYF.

The chain joins TRBV5-1 to TRBJ1-1; D perhaps matches TRBD1 (5 bases). Germline assignment: CDR1 SGHRS and CDR2 YFSETQ. Trimming stripped 4 bases from V and 0 bases from J, with 10 bases between. This CDR3 region has 14 residues. DNA for the CDR3: TGCGCCAGCAGCATAGGGGCTCTGAACACTGAAGCTTTCTTT. This codes for CASSIGALNTEAFF.

The chain combines TRBV4-2 with TRBJ2-7; D call uncertain. V gave up 1 base and J gave up 2 bases, with 9 bases separating them. Per germline, CDR1 LGHNA and CDR2 YNFKEQ. The CDR3 is made up of 14 amino acids. The CDR3 protein is CASSQGQETYEQYF. CDR3 nucleotides: TGTGCCAGCAGCCAAGGGCAGGAAACCTACGAGCAGTACTTC.

The chain is built from TRBV6-1 and TRBJ1-2; no clear D gene. The germline V gene encodes CDR1 MNHNS and CDR2 SASEGT. The V end was cut by 3 bases, the J end by 3 bases, with 8 bases between. The CDR3 totals 13 residues. The CDR3 protein is CASSEVPDYGYTF. The CDR3 region has the DNA TGTGCCAGCAGTGAGGTGCCAGACTATGGCTACACCTTC.

CDR3 nucleotide sequence: TGTGCCAGCAGCTTATCCACAGTGAACTCCTATAATTCACCCCTCCACTTT. This gives the protein CASSLSTVNSYNSPLHF. The V and J genes are TRBV7-2 and TRBJ1-6; D not certain. Germline CDR1 is SGHTA and CDR2 is FQGNSA. The CDR3 sequence is 17 residues long. V gave up 2 bases and J gave up 0 bases, with 11 bases separating them.

This chain links TRBV6-1 with TRBJ1-5, with D tentatively TRBD1 (5 bases). Germline assignment: CDR1 MNHNS and CDR2 SASEGT. The V end lost 7 bases, the J end lost 0 bases, and 10 bases lay between the germline ends. The CDR3 contains 14 residues. The chain's CDR3 is CASTMDISNQPQHF. The CDR3 DNA reads as TGTGCCAGCACCATGGACATTAGCAATCAGCCCCAGCATTTT.

The chain recombines TRBV4-2 with TRBJ2-7; 10 bases agree with TRBD1. The CDR3 is 15 amino acids. The junction had 6 bases not matched to a gene; V was cut back by 0 bases and J by 7 bases. Germline CDR1 is LGHNA and CDR2 is YNFKEQ. The CDR3 region is CASSQDPGQGMEQYF. The CDR3 bases are TGTGCCAGCAGCCAAGATCCGGGACAGGGGATGGAGCAGTACTTC.

This chain connects TRBV6-5 to TRBJ2-7, with D perhaps matching TRBD2 (5 bases). Germline values: CDR1 MNHEY, CDR2 SVGAGI. This CDR3 has 15 amino acids. Trimming removed 3 bases from V and 5 bases from J, with 17 bases in between. Here the CDR3 reads CASSYRGVLNHEQYF. CDR3 coding DNA: TGTGCCAGCAGTTATCGGGGAGTTCTGAACCACGAGCAGTACTTC.

The chain joins TRBV5-1 to TRBJ1-4, with TRBD1 identical over 9 bases. V gave up 5 bases and J gave up 7 bases; unmatched junction bases: 6. The germline gives CDR1 SGHRS, CDR2 YFSETQ. The CDR3 has 14 residues. CDR3 coding DNA: TGCGCCAGCAGTAGGGACAGGGCGGGTGAAAAACTGTTTTTT. Translating it yields CASSRDRAGEKLFF.

The V call is TRBV4-1, the J call TRBJ2-3, with TRBD2 identical over 9 bases. The V and J ends lost 4 bases and 1 base, in that order; junction bases with no gene match: 9. The CDR3 length is 17 residues. CDR1 and CDR2 (germline): MGHRA, YSYEKL. This CDR3 reads CASSRETSGWGTDTQYF. In DNA, the CDR3 is TGCGCCAGCAGCCGAGAGACTAGCGGTTGGGGCACAGATACGCAGTATTTT.

This sequence joins TRBV9 and TRBJ1-5; 8 nucleotides align to TRBD1. The CDR3 has 16 residues. CDR1 and CDR2 from the germline V gene are SGDLS and YYNGEE. With V trimmed by 3 bases and J by 2 bases, 7 bases remained unmatched. CDR3 amino acids: CASSAPGQAGNQPQHF. CDR3 DNA: TGTGCCAGCAGCGCCCCGGGACAGGCCGGCAATCAGCCCCAGCATTTT. Supplemented by reference TRBV9 and TRBJ1-5, the full variable domain reads DSGVTQTPKHLITATGQRVTLRCSPRSGDLSVYWYQQSLDQGLQFLIQYYNGEERAKGNILERFSAQQFPDLHSELNLSSLELGDSALYFCASSAPGQAGNQPQHFGDGTRLSIL.

V gene TRBV4-3 combines with J gene TRBJ2-1, with TRBD2 matching over 13 bases. CDR1 and CDR2 from the germline V gene are LGHNA and YSLEER. This CDR3 spans 17 amino acids. The trim removed 2 bases at V and 8 bases at J, leaving 9 bases unmatched. CDR3 protein: CASSQTSGGAKGDEQFF. The CDR3 nucleotides read TGCGCCAGCAGCCAAACTAGCGGGGGGGCAAAGGGGGATGAGCAGTTCTTC.

This chain links TRBV7-9 with TRBJ1-2, with 9 positions matching TRBD1. J lost 14 bases, V lost 5 bases, and 9 bases had no gene match. CDR3 length: 12 residues. The germline V gene has CDR1 SEHNR and CDR2 FQNEAQ (reference sequence). For the CDR3, the DNA is TGTGCCAGCAGCCCTATTGGGACAGGGAAAACCTTC. Protein product: CASSPIGTGKTF.

The chain uses TRBV20-1 and TRBJ1-2; no clear D. The V and J ends lost 1 base and 10 bases respectively, with 7 bases between them. CDR3 length equals 10 residues. CDR1 is DFQATT and CDR2 is SNEGSKA in the germline V gene (reference sequence). The CDR3 is CSARVVDYTF. The DNA of the CDR3 is TGCAGTGCTAGAGTTGTAGACTACACCTTC.

V gene TRBV7-9 combines with J gene TRBJ1-2, with 7 bases that match TRBD1. The CDR3 has 15 amino acids. V dropped 6 bases and J dropped 3; count of bases not matched to a gene: 10. Germline CDR1 is SEHNR and CDR2 is FQNEAQ (reference sequence). CDR3 residues: CASRDTGAEDYGYTF. As DNA, the CDR3 is TGTGCCAGCAGGGATACAGGGGCAGAAGACTATGGCTACACCTTC.

The J gene is TRBJ2-6, the V gene TRBV27, with unresolved D. The CDR3 is made up of 15 amino acids. Trimming stripped 5 bases from V and 1 base from J, with 9 bases between. The germline CDR1 and CDR2 sequences are MNHEY and SMNVEV (reference sequence). CDR3 coding DNA: TGTGCCAGCAGTAGAGACACGTCTGGGGCCAACGTCCTGACTTTC. It translates to CASSRDTSGANVLTF.

This chain joins TRBV2 and TRBJ2-5, with 8 bases lining up with TRBD2. In germline, CDR1 is SNHLY, CDR2 FYNNEI. The ends lost 4 bases at V and 4 bases at J; junction bases unmatched: 8. This CDR3 comprises 15 residues. CDR3: CASSARGLVGETQYF. In DNA form, the CDR3 reads TGTGCCAGCAGTGCTAGGGGACTAGTTGGAGAGACCCAGTACTTC.

Turning to this clone: At one end the junction does not follow the germline gene, possibly because of a read error. The chain carries TRBV4-3 and TRBJ2-6, with 8 bases lining up with TRBD1. The CDR3 loop spans 16 amino acids. Germline values: CDR1 LGHNA, CDR2 YSLEER. CDR3 in amino acids: CASSQDRASGANVLPF. The CDR3 DNA follows: TGCGCCAGCAGCCAGGACAGGGCCTCTGGGGCCAACGTCCTGCCTTTC.

This chain uses TRBV5-1 with TRBJ1-5; TRBD1 matches at 7 bases. The J segment lost 1 base and the V segment lost 0 bases, leaving 4 bases of the junction unmatched. The germline gives CDR1 SGHRS, CDR2 YFSETQ. This CDR3 has 16 amino acids. The CDR3 DNA sequence: TGCGCCAGCAGCTTGGACCCGGGACAGAGCAATCAGCCCCAGCATTTT. Its translation: CASSLDPGQSNQPQHF.

The rearrangement joins TRBV5-1 to TRBJ2-3, with TRBD2 as a possible D gene (6 bases). V gave up 4 bases and J gave up 0 bases, with 15 bases separating them. This CDR3 has 16 residues. CDR1 SGHRS and CDR2 YFSETQ come from the germline V gene. The CDR3 DNA follows: TGCGCCAGCAGCGGCGGGACGCGACTTAGCACAGATACGCAGTATTTT. Residues: CASSGGTRLSTDTQYF.